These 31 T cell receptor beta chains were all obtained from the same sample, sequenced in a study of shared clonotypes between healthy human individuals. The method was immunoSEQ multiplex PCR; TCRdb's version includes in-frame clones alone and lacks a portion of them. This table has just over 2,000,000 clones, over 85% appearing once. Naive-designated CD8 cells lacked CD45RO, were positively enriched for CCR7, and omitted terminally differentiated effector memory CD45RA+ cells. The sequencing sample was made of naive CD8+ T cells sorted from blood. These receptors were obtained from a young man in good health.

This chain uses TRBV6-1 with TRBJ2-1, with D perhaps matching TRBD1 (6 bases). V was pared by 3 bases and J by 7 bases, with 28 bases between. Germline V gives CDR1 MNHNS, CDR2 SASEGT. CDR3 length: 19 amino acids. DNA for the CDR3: TGTGCCAGCAGTGACGCCGTGGGACATTTCTTACTTGGGAATAATGAGCAGTTCTTC. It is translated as CASSDAVGHFLLGNNEQFF.

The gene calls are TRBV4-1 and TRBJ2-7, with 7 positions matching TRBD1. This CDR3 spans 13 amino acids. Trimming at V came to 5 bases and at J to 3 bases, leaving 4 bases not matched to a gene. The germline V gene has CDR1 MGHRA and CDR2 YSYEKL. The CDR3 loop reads CASSSDRYYEQYF. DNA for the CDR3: TGCGCCAGCAGCTCGGACAGGTACTACGAGCAGTACTTC.

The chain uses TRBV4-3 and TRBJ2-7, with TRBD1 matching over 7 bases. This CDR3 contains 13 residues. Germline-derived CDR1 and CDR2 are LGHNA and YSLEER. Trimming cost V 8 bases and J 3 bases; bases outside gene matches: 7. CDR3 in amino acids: CASGAYRGYEQYF. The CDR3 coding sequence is TGCGCCAGCGGGGCCTACAGGGGCTACGAGCAGTACTTC.

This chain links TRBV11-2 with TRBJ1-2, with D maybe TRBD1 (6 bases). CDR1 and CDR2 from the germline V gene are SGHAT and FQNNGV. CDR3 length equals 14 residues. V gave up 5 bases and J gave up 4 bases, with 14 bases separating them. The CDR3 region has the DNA TGTGCCAGCAGCCCCGAAGGGGGAATCTATGGCTACACCTTC. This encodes CASSPEGGIYGYTF.

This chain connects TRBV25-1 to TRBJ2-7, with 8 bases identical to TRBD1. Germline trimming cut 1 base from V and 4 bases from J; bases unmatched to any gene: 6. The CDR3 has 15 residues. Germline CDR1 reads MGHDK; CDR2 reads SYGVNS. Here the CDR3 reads CASSEFRQGKYEQYF. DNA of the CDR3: TGTGCCAGCAGTGAATTCCGACAGGGGAAGTACGAGCAGTACTTC.

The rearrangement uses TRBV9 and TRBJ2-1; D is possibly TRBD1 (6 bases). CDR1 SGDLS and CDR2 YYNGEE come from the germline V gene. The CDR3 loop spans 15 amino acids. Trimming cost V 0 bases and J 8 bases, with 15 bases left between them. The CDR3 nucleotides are TGTGCCAGCAGCGTAGTTGGGGGCACGGTCGATGAGCAGTTCTTC. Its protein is CASSVVGGTVDEQFF.

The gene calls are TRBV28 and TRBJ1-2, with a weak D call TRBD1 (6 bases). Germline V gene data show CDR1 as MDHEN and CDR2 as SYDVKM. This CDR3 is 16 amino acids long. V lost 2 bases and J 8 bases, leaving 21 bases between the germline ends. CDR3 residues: CASSLLVGGQGSGYTF. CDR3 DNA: TGTGCCAGCAGTTTACTAGTTGGAGGGCAGGGGAGCGGCTACACCTTC.

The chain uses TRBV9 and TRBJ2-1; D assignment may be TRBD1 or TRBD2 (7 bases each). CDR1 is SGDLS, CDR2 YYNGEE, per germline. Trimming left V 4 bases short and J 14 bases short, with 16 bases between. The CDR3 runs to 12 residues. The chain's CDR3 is CASSPGGDIEFF. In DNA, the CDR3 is TGTGCCAGCAGCCCAGGGGGGGACATCGAGTTCTTC.

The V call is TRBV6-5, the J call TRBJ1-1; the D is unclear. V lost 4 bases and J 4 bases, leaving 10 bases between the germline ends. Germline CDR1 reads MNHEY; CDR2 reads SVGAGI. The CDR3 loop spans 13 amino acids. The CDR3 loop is CASSWARATEAFF. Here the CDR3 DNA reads TGTGCCAGCAGTTGGGCGAGGGCCACTGAAGCTTTCTTT.

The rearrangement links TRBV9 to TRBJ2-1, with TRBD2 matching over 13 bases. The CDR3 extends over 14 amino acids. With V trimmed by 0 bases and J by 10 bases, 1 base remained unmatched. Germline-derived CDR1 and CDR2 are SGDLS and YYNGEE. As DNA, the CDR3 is TGTGCCAGCAGCGTAGGGGGACTAGCGGGAGAGCAGTTCTTC. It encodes CASSVGGLAGEQFF. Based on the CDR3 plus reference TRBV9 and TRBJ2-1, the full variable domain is DSGVTQTPKHLITATGQRVTLRCSPRSGDLSVYWYQQSLDQGLQFLIQYYNGEERAKGNILERFSAQQFPDLHSELNLSSLELGDSALYFCASSVGGLAGEQFFGPGTRLTVL.

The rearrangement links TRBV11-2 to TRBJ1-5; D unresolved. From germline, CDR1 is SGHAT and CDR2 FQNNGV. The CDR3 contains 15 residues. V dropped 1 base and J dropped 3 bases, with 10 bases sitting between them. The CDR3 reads CASSLGSSNNQPQHF. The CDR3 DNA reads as TGTGCCAGCAGCTTAGGATCGAGTAACAATCAGCCCCAGCATTTT.

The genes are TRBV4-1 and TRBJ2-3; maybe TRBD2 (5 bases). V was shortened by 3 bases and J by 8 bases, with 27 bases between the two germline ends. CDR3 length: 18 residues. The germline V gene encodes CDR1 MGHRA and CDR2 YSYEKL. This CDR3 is CASSHPPGADSLLGTQYF. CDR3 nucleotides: TGCGCCAGCAGCCATCCCCCCGGAGCGGATTCCCTTTTGGGTACGCAGTATTTT.

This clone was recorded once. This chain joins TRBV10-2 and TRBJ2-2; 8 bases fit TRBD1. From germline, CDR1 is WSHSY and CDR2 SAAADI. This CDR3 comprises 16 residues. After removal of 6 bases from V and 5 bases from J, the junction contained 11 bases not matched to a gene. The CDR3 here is CASRGPGTGWTGELFF. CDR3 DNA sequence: TGCGCCAGCAGGGGCCCCGGGACAGGTTGGACCGGGGAGCTGTTTTTT.

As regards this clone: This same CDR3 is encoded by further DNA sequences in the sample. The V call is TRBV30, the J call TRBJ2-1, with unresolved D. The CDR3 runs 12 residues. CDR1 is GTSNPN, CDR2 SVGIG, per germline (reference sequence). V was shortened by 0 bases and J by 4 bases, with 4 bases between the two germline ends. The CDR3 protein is CAWSVTYNEQFF. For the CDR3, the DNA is TGTGCCTGGAGTGTAACTTACAATGAGCAGTTCTTC.

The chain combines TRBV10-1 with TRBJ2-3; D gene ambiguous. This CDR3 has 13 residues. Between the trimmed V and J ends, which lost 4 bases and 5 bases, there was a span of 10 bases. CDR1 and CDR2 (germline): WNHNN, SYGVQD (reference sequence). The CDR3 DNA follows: TGCGCCAGCAGTGGCCTCAGAGGAGATACGCAGTATTTT. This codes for CASSGLRGDTQYF.

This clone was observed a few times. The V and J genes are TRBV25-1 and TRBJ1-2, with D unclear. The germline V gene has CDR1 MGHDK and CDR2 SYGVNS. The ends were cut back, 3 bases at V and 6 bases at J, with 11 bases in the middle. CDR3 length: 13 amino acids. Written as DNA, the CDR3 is TGTGCCAGCAGTGATGCGGTTATGCATGGCTACACCTTC. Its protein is CASSDAVMHGYTF.

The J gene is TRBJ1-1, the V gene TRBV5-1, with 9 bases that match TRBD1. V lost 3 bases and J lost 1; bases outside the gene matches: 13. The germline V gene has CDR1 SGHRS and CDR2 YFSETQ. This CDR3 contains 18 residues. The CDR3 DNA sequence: TGCGCCAGCAGCTCCCCCAGGGACAGGGATCGGAGGAACACTGAAGCTTTCTTT. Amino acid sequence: CASSSPRDRDRRNTEAFF.

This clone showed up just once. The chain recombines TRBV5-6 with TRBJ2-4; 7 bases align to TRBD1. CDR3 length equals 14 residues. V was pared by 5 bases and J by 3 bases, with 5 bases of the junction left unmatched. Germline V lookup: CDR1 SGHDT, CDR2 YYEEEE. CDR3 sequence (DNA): TGTGCCAGCAGAAGGGACAGATACAAAAACATTCAGTACTTC. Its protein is CASRRDRYKNIQYF.

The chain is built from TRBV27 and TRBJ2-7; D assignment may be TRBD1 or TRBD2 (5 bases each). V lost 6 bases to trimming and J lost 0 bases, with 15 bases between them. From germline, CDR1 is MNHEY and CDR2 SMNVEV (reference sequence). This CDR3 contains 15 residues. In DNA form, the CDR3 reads TGTGCCAGCAGGGACTCGACAGAGAGCTCCTACGAGCAGTACTTC. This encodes CASRDSTESSYEQYF.

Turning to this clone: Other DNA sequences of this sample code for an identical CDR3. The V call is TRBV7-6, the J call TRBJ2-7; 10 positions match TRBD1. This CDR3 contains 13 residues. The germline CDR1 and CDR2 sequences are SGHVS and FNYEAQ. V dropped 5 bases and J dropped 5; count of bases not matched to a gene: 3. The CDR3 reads CASSPDRGHEQYF. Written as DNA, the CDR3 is TGTGCCAGCAGCCCTGACAGGGGGCACGAGCAGTACTTC.

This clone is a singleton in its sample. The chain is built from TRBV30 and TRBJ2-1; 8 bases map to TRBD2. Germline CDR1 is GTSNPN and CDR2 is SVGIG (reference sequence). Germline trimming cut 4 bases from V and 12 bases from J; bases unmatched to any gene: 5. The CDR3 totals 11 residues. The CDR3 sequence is CAWNAGGGQFF. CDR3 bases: TGTGCCTGGAACGCCGGGGGGGGGCAGTTCTTC.

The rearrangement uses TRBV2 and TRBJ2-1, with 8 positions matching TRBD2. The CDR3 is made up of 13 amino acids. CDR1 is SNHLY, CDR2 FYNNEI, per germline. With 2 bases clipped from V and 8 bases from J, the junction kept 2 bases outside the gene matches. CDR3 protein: CASSEMRGDEQFF. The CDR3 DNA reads TGTGCCAGCAGTGAAATGCGGGGGGATGAGCAGTTCTTC.

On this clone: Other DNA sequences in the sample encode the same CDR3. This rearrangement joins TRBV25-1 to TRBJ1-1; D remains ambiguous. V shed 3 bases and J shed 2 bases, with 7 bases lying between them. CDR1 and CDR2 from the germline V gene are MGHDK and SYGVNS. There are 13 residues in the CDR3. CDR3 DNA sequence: TGTGCCAGCAGTGAGACGGTAAACACTGAAGCTTTCTTT. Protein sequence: CASSETVNTEAFF.

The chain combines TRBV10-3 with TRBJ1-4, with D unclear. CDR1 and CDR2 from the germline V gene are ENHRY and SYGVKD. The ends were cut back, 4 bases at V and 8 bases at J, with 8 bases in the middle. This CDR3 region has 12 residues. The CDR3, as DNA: TGTGCCATCAGTGCCGAGGACGAAAAACTGTTTTTT. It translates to CAISAEDEKLFF.

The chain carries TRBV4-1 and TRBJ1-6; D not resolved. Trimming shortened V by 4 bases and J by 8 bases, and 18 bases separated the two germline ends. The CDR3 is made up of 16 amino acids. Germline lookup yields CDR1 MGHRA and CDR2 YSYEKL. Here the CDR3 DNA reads TGCGCCAGCAGCCTTCAGGCTACAATGGGTGATTCACCCCTCCACTTT. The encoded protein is CASSLQATMGDSPLHF.

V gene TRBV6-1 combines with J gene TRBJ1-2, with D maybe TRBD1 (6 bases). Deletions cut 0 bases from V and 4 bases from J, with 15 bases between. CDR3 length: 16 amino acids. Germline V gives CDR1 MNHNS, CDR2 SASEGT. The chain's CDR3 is CASSEAPRGGIYGYTF. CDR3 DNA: TGTGCCAGCAGTGAAGCTCCCAGGGGAGGGATCTATGGCTACACCTTC.

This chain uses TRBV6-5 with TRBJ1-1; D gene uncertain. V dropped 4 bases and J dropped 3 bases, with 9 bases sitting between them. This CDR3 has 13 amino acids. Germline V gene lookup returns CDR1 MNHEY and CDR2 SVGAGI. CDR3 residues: CASSLGEDTEAFF. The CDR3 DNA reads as TGTGCCAGCAGTTTAGGAGAGGACACTGAAGCTTTCTTT.

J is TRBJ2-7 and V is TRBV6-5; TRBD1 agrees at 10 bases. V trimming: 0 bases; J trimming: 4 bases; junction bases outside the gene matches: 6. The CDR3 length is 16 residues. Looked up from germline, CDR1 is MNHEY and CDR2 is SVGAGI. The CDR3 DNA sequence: TGTGCCAGCAGTTACTCGGCGGGGGACAGGGGTTACGAGCAGTACTTC. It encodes CASSYSAGDRGYEQYF.

The CDR3 DNA reads TGTGCCTGGGCCCCTCCTGCAGGGTGGTATAGCAATCAGCCCCAGCATTTT. It specifies CAWAPPAGWYSNQPQHF. The genes are TRBV30 and TRBJ1-5, with D possibly matching TRBD1 (5 bases). CDR1 GTSNPN and CDR2 SVGIG come from the germline V gene (reference sequence). Between the trimmed V and J ends, which lost 5 bases and 0 bases, there was a span of 20 bases. CDR3 length: 17 residues.

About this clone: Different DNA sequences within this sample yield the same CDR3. CDR3 sequence: CASSAGQGTNEKLFF. DNA for the CDR3: TGTGCCAGCAGCGCCGGACAGGGGACTAATGAAAAACTGTTTTTT. This sequence joins TRBV7-6 and TRBJ1-4; 9 bases are a match to TRBD1. Germline trimming cut 5 bases from V and 2 bases from J; bases unmatched to any gene: 3. In germline, CDR1 is SGHVS, CDR2 FNYEAQ. This CDR3 spans 15 amino acids.

The CDR3 coding sequence is TGTGCCAGCAGCGTAGGAGCGGGGGCGGTCATTAGGGAGACCCAGTACTTC. Its protein product is CASSVGAGAVIRETQYF. The chain recombines TRBV9 with TRBJ2-5; TRBD2 matches at 8 bases. The CDR3 is made up of 17 amino acids. CDR1 is SGDLS, CDR2 YYNGEE, per germline. Unmatched junction bases numbered 12, after V lost 0 bases and J lost 5 bases.